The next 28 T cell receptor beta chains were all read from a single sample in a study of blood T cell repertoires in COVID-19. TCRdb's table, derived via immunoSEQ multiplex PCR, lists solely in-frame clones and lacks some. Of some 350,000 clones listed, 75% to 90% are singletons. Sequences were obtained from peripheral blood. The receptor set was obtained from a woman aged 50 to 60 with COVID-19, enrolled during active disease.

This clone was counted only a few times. CDR3 coding DNA: TGTGCCAGCATGGGTTTACAGGGGGCATATGGCTACACCTTC. This gives the protein CASMGLQGAYGYTF. The rearrangement joins TRBV2 to TRBJ1-2; the match to TRBD1 covers 9 bases. The CDR3 is 14 amino acids. Germline loops: CDR1 SNHLY, CDR2 FYNNEI. J lost 5 bases, V lost 7 bases, and 8 bases had no gene match.

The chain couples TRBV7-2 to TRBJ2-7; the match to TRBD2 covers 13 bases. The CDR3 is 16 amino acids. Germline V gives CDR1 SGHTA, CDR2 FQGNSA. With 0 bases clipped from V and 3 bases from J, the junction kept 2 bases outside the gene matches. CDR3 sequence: CASSLAGLAGIYEQYF. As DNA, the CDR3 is TGTGCCAGCAGCTTAGCGGGACTAGCGGGAATCTACGAGCAGTACTTC.

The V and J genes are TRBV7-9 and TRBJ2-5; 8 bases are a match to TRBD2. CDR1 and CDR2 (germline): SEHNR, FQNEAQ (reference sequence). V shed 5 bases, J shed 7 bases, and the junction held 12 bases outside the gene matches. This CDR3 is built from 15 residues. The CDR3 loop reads CASSTSGARLRTQYF. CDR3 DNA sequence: TGTGCCAGCAGCACTAGCGGAGCGAGGTTGAGGACCCAGTACTTC.

The CDR3 sequence: CASTRPGYGSEAFF. The CDR3 DNA sequence: TGTGCCAGTACCCGCCCGGGGTATGGGTCTGAAGCTTTCTTT. J is TRBJ1-1 and V is TRBV19, with unresolved D. The germline CDR1 and CDR2 sequences are LNHDA and SQIVND (reference sequence). This CDR3 is 14 amino acids long. V dropped 7 bases and J dropped 6 bases, with 18 bases sitting between them.

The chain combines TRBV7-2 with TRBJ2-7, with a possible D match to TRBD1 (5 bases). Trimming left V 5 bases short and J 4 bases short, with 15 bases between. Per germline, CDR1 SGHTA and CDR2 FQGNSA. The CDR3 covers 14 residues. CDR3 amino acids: CASSLNSNRYEQYF. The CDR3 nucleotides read TGTGCCAGCAGCCTAAACTCAAACAGGTACGAGCAGTACTTC.

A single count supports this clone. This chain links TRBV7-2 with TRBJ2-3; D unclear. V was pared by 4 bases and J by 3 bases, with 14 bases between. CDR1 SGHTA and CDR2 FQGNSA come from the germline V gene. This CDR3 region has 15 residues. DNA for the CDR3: TGTGCCAGCAGCTCCACCCCGGCACAGACAGATACGCAGTATTTT. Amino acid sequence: CASSSTPAQTDTQYF.

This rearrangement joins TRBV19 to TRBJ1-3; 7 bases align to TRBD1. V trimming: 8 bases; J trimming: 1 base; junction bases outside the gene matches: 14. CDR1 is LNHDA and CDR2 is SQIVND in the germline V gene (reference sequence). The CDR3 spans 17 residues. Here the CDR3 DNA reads TGTGCCAGTGACACCGGGACAGCCGTGGGGTCTGGAAACACCATATATTTT. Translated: CASDTGTAVGSGNTIYF.

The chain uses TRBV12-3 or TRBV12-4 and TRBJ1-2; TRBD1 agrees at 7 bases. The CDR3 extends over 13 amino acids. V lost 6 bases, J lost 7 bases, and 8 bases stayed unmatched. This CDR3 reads CASSSMTGLGYTF. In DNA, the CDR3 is TGTGCCAGCAGCTCAATGACAGGGCTTGGCTACACCTTC.

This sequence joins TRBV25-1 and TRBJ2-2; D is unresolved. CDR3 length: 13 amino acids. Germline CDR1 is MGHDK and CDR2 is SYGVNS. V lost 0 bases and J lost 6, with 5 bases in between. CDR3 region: CASSEYSAGELFF. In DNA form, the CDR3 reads TGTGCCAGCAGTGAATATAGTGCCGGGGAGCTGTTTTTT.

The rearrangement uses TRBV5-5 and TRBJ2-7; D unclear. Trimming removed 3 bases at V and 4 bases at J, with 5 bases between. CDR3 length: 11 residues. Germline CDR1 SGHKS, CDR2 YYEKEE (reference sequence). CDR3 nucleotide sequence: TGTGCCAGCAGCTCCCATTACGAGCAGTACTTC. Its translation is CASSSHYEQYF.

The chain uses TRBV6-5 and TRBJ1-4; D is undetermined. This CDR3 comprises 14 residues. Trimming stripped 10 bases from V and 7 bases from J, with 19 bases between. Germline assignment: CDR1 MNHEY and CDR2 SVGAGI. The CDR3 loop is CAIKTGISSEKLFF. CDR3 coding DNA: TGTGCCATCAAGACTGGAATCTCAAGTGAAAAACTGTTTTTT.

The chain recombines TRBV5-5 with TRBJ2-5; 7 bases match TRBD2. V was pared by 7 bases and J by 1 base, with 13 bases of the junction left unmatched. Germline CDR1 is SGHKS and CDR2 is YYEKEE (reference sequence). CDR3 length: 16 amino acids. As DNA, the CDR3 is TGTGCCAGCTGCCCCGTAAGCGGGACCGGCCAAGAGACCCAGTACTTC. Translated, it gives CASCPVSGTGQETQYF.

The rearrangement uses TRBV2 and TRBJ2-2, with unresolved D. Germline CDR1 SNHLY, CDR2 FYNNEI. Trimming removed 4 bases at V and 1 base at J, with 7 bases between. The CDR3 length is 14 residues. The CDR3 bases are TGTGCCAGCAGTGTGAGTGGGAACACCGGGGAGCTGTTTTTT. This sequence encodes CASSVSGNTGELFF. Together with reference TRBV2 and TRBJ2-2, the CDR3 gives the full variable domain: EPEVTQTPSHQVTQMGQEVILRCVPISNHLYFYWYRQILGQKVEFLVSFYNNEISEKSEIFDDQFSVERPDGSNFTLKIRSTKLEDSAMYFCASSVSGNTGELFFGEGSRLTVL.

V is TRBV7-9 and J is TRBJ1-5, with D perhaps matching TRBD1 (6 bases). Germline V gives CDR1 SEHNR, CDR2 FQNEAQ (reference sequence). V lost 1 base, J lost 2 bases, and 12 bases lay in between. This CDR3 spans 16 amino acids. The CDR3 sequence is CASSLVQGRGNQPQHF. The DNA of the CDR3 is TGTGCCAGCAGCTTAGTACAGGGAAGGGGCAATCAGCCCCAGCATTTT.

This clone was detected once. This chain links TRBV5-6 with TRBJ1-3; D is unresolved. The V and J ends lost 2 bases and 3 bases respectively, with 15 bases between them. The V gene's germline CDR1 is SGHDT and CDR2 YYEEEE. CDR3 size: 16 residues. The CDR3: CASSLLLVTVGNTIYF. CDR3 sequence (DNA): TGTGCCAGCAGCTTATTATTAGTTACAGTTGGAAACACCATATATTTT. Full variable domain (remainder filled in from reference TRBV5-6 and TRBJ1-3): DAGVTQSPTHLIKTRGQQVTLRCSPKSGHDTVSWYQQALGQGPQFIFQYYEEEERQRGNFPDRFSGHQFPNYSSELNVNALLLGDSALYLCASSLLLVTVGNTIYFGEGSWLTVV.

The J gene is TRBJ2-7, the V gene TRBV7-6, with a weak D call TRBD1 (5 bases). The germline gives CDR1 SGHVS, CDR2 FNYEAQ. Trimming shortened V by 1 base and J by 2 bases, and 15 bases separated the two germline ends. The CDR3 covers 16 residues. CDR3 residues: CASSLGGGRKAYEQYF. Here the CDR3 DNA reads TGTGCCAGCAGCTTAGGGGGCGGACGCAAAGCCTACGAGCAGTACTTC.

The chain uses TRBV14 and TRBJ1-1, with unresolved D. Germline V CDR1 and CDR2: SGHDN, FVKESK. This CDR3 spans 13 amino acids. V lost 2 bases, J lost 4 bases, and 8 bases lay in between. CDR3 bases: TGTGCCAGCAGCCAAATTTCATCCACTGAAGCTTTCTTT. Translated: CASSQISSTEAFF.

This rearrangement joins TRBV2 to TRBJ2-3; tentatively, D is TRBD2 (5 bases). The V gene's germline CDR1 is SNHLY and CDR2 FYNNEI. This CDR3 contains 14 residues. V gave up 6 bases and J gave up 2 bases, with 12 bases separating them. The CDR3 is CASSRERNTDTQYF. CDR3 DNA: TGTGCCAGCAGCCGGGAAAGAAACACAGATACGCAGTATTTT.

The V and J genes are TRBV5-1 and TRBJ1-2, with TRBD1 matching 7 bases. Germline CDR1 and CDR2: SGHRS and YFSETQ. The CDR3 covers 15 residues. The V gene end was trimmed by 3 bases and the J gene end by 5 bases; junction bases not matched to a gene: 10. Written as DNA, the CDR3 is TGCGCCAGCAGCTCTGGCGTGACAGGGCTGTATGGCTACACCTTC. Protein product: CASSSGVTGLYGYTF.

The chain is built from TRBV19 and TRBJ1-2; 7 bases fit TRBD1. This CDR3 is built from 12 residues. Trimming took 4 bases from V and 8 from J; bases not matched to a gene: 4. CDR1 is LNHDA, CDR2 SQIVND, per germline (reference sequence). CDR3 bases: TGTGCCAGTAGTACCGGGACAGCCGGCTACACCTTC. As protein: CASSTGTAGYTF.

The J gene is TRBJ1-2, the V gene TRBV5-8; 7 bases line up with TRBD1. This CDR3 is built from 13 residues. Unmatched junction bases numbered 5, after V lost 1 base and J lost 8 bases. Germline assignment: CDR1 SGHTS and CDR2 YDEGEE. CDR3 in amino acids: CASSLRGLEGYTF. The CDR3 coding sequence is TGTGCCAGCAGCTTGAGGGGGCTCGAGGGCTACACCTTC.

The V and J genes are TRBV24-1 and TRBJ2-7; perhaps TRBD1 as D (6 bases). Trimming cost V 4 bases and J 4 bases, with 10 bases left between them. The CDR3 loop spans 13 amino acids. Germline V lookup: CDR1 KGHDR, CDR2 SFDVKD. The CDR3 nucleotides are TGTGCCACCAGTGACTCGGACAGATACGAGCAGTACTTC. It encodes CATSDSDRYEQYF.

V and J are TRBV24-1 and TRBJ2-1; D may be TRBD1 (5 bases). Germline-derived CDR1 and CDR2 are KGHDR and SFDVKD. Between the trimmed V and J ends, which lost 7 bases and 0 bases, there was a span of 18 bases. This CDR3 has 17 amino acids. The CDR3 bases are TGTGCCACCAGCTCCTACGGGCAGGGCGGCTCCTACAATGAGCAGTTCTTC. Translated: CATSSYGQGGSYNEQFF.

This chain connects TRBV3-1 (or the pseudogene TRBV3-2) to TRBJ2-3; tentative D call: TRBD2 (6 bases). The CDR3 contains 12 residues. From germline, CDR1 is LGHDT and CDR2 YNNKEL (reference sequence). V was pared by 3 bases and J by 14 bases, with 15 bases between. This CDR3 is CASSQTGLPLYF. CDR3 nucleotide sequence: TGTGCCAGCAGCCAGACGGGACTCCCCCTGTATTTT.

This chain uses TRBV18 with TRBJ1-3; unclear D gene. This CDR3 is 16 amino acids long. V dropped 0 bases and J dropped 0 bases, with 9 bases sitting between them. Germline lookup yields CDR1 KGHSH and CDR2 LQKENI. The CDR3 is CASSPPQTTSGNTIYF. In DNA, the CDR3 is TGTGCCAGCTCACCACCGCAGACAACCTCTGGAAACACCATATATTTT.

The CDR3 DNA is TGTGCCAGTAGTCCTCAAAACTCCAGGGGGCGGAACACTGAAGCTTTCTTT. Residues: CASSPQNSRGRNTEAFF. V and J are TRBV19 and TRBJ1-1; 8 positions match TRBD1. The CDR3 consists of 17 residues. Germline trimming cut 5 bases from V and 1 base from J; bases unmatched to any gene: 12. Germline-derived CDR1 and CDR2 are LNHDA and SQIVND (reference sequence).

The CDR3 reads CASSWDRGNIQYF. The CDR3 DNA follows: TGTGCCAGCAGCTGGGACAGGGGAAACATTCAGTACTTC. J is TRBJ2-4 and V is TRBV7-2; 10 bases fit TRBD1. The germline gives CDR1 SGHTA, CDR2 FQGNSA. The J segment lost 6 bases and the V segment lost 4 bases, leaving 0 bases of the junction unmatched. This CDR3 has 13 amino acids.

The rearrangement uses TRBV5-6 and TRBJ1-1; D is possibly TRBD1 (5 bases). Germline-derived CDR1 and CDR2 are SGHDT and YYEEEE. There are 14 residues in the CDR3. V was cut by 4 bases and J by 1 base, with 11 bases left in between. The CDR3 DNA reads TGTGCCAGCAGCCTACCGGGGGGGAACACTGAAGCTTTCTTT. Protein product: CASSLPGGNTEAFF. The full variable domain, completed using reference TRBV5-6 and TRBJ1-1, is DAGVTQSPTHLIKTRGQQVTLRCSPKSGHDTVSWYQQALGQGPQFIFQYYEEEERQRGNFPDRFSGHQFPNYSSELNVNALLLGDSALYLCASSLPGGNTEAFFGQGTRLTVV.